This T cell receptor (beta chain) was sequenced in a study of T cells after yellow fever vaccination (dated by TCRdb to the late 2010s). In terms of the full investigation: The SMART-Seq v4 Ultra Low Input RNA kit was used to prepare libraries from fractions with low cell numbers. To follow T-cell clones before and after primary and booster YFV17D yellow fever vaccination, bulk TCR alpha and beta repertoires were sequenced over time. Two healthy male donors, one aged 18 to 30 and one aged 30 to 40 years, made up the cohort. Blood was collected at multiple timepoints before and after primary and secondary immunization, and bulk PBMC replicates and cell subsets were isolated. Broader findings and caveats from the paper: After the booster, most clones that had expanded after primary vaccination were detected again (around 97% of CD4 and more than 85% of CD8), suggesting broad maintenance of memory. Because abundant contaminating clonotypes from the bulk population could be contained in FACS-sorted repertoires, computational filtering was required. The study included only a couple of donors, which limits how far the findings can be generalized. A small share of clonotypes was detected in both CD4 and CD8 compartments, with the overlap likely arising from convergent recombination. Compared with the primary T-cell response, the secondary T-cell response was faster but weaker, reaching its peak on day 5 rather than on day 15.

TCR cDNA was made using 5'RACE template switching, a step that added a universal primer site and unique molecular identifiers. Priming of cDNA synthesis was performed from both the TCR alpha and TCR beta constant segments. Library amplification involved two PCR steps, and the second step added sample barcodes and sequencing adapters. Sequencing of libraries was done on Illumina HiSeq 2500 (2x100 bp) or NovaSeq (2x150 bp). From the authors' description of their analysis: Demultiplexing of reads and collapsing into UMI consensus sequences were performed with MIGEC, and V(D)J alignment was carried out with MiXCR. Clonotypes responding to the vaccine were identified with edgeR on replicate PBMC samples, with the criteria of FDR below 0.01 and a log2 fold change above 5 up to day 15. Bulk clonotypes were assigned CD4 or CD8 identity according to which sequenced CD4 or CD8 repertoire held them at higher abundance. TCRdb cleaned the public reads at Q25 with fastp, built clones with MiXCR and kept in-frame beta chains. Every CDR3 protein is listed once, alongside the most common genes and DNA of its rows. TCRdb, not the authors, supplied the V and J calls. In all, the sample holds under 300,000 distinct CDR3 sequences, and roughly 7.2% of those were seen once. About 0.9% of the sample rests with the top ten.

This clonotype was seen repeatedly, ten times or more. This clone's antigen is unknown. There are no base qualities to consult, and no much larger clone falls within one base. V lost 4 bases and J lost 3 bases; the stretch between them is 10 bases long. The germline V gene (reference sequence) gives CDR1 as SEHNR and CDR2 as FQNEAQ. CDR3 length: 13 amino acids, cysteine to phenylalanine. CDR3 DNA is the only sequence kept; it has 39 bases, read in frame from the first base. According to the study, the label for this sample's treatment or condition signals: live attenuated yellow fever vaccine strain. PBMCs were isolated from peripheral blood using a standard Ficoll-Paque protocol. Dynabeads CD4 and CD8 positive selection kits were used to isolate the CD4 and CD8 T-cell fractions. TriZol was used to extract RNA from bulk PBMCs, from CD4 and CD8 fractions, and from dextramer-positive and dextramer-negative fractions.

Rearrangement joined TRBV7-9 to TRBJ2-7; the D element might be TRBD1 or TRBD2, as each aligns at 5 bases. Sequencing was performed on CD4+ T cells sorted from PBMCs, taken 15 days after the yellow fever booster vaccination. The clonotype comes from a man aged 25-45 years who received the YFV17D yellow fever vaccine. CDR3 protein: CASSSGRIYEQYF. The nucleotide sequence reads TGTGCCAGCAGCTCGGGACGGATCTACGAGCAGTACTTC. Where the CDR3 stops, the reference TRBV7-9 and TRBJ2-7 genes take over; the full variable domain is DTGVSQNPRHKITKRGQNVTFRCDPISEHNRLYWYRQTLGQGPEFLTYFQNEAQLEKSRLLSDRFSAERPKGSFSTLEIQRTEQGDSAMYLCASSSGRIYEQYFGPGTRLTVT.